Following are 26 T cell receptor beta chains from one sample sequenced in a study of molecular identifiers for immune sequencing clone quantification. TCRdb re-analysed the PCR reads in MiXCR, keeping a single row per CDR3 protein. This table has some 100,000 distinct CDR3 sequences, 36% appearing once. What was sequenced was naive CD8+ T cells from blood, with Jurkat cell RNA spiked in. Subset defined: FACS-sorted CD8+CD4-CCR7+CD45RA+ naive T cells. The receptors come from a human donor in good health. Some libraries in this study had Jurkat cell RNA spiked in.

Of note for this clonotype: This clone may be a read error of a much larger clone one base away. CDR3 nucleotides: TGTGCCAGCAGTTATGGGACAGGGGTGTACGAGCAGTACGTC. Its translation: CASSYGTGVYEQYV. V and J are TRBV6-6 and TRBJ2-7; 10 nucleotides agree with TRBD1. The CDR3 loop spans 14 amino acids. Germline V lookup: CDR1 MNHNY, CDR2 SVGAGI (reference sequence). The V and J ends lost 3 bases and 4 bases, in that order; junction bases with no gene match: 3.

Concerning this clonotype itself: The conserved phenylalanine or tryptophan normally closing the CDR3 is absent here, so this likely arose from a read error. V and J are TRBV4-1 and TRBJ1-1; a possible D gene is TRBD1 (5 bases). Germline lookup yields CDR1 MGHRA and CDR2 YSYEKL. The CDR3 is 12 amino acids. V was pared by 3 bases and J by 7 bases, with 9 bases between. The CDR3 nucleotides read TGCGCCAGCAGCCAGAGGGGTGATGAAGCTTTCCTT. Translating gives CASSQRGDEAFL.

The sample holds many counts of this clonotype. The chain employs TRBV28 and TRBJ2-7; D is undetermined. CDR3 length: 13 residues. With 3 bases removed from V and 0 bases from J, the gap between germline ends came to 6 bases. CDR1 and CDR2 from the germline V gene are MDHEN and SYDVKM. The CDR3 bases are TGTGCCAGCAGTTTGAGTCCCTCCTACGAGCAGTACTTC. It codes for CASSLSPSYEQYF. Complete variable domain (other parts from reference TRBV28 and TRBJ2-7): DVKVTQSSRYLVKRTGEKVFLECVQDMDHENMFWYRQDPGLGLRLIYFSYDVKMKEKGDIPEGYSVSREKKERFSLILESASTNQTSMYLCASSLSPSYEQYFGPGTRLTVT.

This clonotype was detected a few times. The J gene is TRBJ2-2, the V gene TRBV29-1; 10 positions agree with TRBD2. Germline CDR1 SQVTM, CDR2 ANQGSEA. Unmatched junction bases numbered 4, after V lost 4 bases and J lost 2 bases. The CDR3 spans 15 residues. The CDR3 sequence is CSVVGLAENTGELFF. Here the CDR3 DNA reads TGCAGCGTTGTCGGACTAGCGGAAAACACCGGGGAGCTGTTTTTT.

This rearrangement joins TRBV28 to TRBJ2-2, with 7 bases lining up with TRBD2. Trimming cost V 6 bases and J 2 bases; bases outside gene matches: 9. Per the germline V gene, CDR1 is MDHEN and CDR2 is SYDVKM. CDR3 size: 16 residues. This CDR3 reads CASSQPGGLNTGELFF. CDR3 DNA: TGTGCCAGCAGCCAACCGGGGGGACTTAACACCGGGGAGCTGTTTTTT.

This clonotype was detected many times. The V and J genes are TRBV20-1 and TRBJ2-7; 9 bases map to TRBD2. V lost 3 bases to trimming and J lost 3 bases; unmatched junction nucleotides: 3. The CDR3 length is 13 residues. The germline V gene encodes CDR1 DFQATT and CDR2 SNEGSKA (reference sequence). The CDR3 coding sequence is TGCAGTGCTAGCCCTAGCGGGATCTACGAGCAGTACTTC. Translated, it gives CSASPSGIYEQYF.

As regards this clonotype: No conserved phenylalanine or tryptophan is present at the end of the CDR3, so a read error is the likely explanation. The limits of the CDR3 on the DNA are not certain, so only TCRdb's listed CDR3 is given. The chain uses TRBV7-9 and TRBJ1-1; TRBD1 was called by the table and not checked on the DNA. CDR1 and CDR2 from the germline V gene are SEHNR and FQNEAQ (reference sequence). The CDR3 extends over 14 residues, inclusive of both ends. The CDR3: CASSPDRVNTEAFY.

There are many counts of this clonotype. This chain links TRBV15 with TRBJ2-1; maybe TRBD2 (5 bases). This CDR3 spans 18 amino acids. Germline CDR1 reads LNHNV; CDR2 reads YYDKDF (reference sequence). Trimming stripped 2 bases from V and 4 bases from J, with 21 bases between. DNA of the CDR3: TGTGCCACCAGCAGACTCGCGGCGGGCGGCTCTAGGTACAATGAGCAGTTCTTC. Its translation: CATSRLAAGGSRYNEQFF.

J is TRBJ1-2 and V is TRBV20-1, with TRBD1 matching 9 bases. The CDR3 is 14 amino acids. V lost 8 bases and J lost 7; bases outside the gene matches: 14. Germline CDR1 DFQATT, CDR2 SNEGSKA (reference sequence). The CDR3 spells CSSPPGQGSSGYTF. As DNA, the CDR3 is TGCAGTTCCCCGCCGGGACAGGGATCCTCTGGCTACACCTTC.

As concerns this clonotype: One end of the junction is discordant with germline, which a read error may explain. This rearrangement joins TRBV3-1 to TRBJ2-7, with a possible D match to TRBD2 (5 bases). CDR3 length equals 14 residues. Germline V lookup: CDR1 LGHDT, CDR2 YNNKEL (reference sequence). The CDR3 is CTSSQGSRNYEQYF. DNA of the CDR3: TGTACCAGCAGCCAAGGGAGCAGAAACTACGAGCAGTACTTC.

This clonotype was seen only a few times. The CDR3 DNA reads TGTGCCACCAGCAGACCCGACAGCTCACGCACAGATACGCAGTATTTT. This codes for CATSRPDSSRTDTQYF. V gene TRBV15 combines with J gene TRBJ2-3, with a possible D match to TRBD1 (5 bases). The CDR3 consists of 16 residues. In germline, CDR1 is LNHNV, CDR2 YYDKDF (reference sequence). V lost 2 bases, J lost 1 base, and 13 bases lay in between.

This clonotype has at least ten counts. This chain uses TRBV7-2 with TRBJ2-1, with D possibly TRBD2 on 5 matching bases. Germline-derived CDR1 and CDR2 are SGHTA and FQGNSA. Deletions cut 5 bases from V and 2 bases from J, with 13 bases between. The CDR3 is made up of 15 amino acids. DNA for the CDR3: TGTGCCAGCAGCACCGTAGCGTTCCCCTACAATGAGCAGTTCTTC. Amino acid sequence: CASSTVAFPYNEQFF.

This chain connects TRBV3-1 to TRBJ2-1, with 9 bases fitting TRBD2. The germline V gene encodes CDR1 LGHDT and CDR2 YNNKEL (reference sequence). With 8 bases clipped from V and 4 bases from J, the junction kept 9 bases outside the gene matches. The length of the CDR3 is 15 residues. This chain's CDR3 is CASGAFSGRYNEQFF. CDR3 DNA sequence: TGTGCCAGCGGGGCCTTTAGCGGGAGATACAATGAGCAGTTCTTC.

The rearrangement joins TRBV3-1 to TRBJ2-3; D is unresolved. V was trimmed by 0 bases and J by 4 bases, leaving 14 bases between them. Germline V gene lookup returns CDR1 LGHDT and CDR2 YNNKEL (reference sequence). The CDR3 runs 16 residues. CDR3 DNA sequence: TGTGCCAGCAGCCAAGATTGGGTGGCCTTATCAGATACGCAGTATTTT. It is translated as CASSQDWVALSDTQYF.

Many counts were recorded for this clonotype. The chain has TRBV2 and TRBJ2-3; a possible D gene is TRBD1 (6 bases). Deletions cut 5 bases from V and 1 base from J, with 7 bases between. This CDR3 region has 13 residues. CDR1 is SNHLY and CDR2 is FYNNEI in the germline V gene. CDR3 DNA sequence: TGTGCCAGCAGTCGGACAGGCACAGATACGCAGTATTTT. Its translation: CASSRTGTDTQYF.

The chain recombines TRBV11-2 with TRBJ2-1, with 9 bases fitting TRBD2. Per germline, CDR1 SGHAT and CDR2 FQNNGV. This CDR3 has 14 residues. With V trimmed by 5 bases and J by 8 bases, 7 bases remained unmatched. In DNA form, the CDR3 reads TGTGCCAGCAGCATTTTAGCGGGAGCCCATGAGCAGTTCTTC. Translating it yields CASSILAGAHEQFF.

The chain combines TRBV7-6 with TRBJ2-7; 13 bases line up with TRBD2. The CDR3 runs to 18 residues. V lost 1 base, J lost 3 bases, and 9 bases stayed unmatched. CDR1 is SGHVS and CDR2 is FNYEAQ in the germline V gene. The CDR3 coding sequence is TGTGCCAGCAGCTTAGAGGAAACCGGGACTAGCGGGAACTACGAGCAGTACTTC. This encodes CASSLEETGTSGNYEQYF.

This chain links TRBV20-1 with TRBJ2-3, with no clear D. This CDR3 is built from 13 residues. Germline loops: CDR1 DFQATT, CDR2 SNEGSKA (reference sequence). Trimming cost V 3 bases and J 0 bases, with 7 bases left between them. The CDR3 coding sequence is TGCAGTGCTAGGGCCGGAAGCACAGATACGCAGTATTTT. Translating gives CSARAGSTDTQYF.

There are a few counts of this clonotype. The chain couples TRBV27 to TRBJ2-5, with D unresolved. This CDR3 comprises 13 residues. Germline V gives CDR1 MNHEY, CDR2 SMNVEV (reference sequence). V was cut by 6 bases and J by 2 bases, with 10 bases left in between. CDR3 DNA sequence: TGTGCCAGCAGCCTGGCAGTTCAAGAGACCCAGTACTTC. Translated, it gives CASSLAVQETQYF.

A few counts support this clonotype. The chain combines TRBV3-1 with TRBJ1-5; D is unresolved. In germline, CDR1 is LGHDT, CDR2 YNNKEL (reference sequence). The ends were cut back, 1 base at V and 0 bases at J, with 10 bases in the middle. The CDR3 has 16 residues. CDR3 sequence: CASSQGGGYSNQPQHF. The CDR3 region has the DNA TGTGCCAGCAGCCAAGGAGGAGGCTATAGCAATCAGCCCCAGCATTTT.

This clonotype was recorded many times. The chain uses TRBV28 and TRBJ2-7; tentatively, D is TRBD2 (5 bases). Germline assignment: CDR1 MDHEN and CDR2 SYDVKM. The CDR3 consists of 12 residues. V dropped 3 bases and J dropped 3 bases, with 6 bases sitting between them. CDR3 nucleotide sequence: TGTGCCAGCAGTTTCCGGGGCTACGAGCAGTACTTC. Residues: CASSFRGYEQYF.

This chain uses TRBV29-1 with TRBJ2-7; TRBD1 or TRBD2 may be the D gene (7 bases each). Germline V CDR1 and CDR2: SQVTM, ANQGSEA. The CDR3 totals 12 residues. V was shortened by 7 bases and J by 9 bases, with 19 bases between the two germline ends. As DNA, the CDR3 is TGCAGCGCCGAAGGGGGCGGGGAGGGGCAGTACTTC. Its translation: CSAEGGGEGQYF.

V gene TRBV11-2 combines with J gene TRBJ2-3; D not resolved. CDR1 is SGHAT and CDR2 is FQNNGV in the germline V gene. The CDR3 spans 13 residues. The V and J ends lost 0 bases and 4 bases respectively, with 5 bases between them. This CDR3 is CASSLDLADTQYF. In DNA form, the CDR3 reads TGTGCCAGCAGCTTAGATCTTGCAGATACGCAGTATTTT. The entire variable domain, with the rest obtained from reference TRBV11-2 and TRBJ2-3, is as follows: EAGVAQSPRYKIIEKRQSVAFWCNPISGHATLYWYQQILGQGPKLLIQFQNNGVVDDSQLPKDRFSAERLKGVDSTLKIQPAKLEDSAVYLCASSLDLADTQYFGPGTRLTVL.

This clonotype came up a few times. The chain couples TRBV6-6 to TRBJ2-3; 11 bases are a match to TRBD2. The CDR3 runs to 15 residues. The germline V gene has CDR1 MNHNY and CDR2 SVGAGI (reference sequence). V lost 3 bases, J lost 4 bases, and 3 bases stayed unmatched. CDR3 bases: TGTGCCAGCAGTTATTTAGCGGGAGGGTCAGATACGCAGTATTTT. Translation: CASSYLAGGSDTQYF.

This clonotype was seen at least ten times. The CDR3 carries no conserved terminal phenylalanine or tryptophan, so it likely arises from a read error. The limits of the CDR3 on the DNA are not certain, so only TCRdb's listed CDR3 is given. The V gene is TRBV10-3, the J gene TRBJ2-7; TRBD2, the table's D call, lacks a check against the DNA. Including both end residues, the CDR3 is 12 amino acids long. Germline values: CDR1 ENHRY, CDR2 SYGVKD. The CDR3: CAISESSRDFSL.

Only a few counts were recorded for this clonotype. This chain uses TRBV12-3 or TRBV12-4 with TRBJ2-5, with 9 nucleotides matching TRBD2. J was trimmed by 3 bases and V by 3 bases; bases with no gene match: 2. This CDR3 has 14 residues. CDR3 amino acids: CASSFRLAEETQYF. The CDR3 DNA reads TGTGCCAGCAGTTTTAGACTAGCGGAAGAGACCCAGTACTTC.